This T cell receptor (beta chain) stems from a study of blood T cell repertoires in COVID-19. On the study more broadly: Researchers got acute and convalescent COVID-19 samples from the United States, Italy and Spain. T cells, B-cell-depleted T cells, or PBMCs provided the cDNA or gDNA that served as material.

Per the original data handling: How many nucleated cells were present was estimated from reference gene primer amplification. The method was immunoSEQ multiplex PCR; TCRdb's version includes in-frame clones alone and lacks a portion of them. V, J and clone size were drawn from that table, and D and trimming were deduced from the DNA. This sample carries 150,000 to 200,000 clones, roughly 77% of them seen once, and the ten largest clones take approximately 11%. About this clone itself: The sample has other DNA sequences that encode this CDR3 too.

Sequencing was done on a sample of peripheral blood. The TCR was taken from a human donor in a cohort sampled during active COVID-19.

The CDR3: CASSSRGGYTF. The CDR3 bases are TGTGCCAGCAGCTCGCGTGGTGGCTACACCTTC. The chain links TRBV5-6 to TRBJ1-2; D is ambiguous. Germline V gene data show CDR1 as SGHDT and CDR2 as YYEEEE. This CDR3 is 11 amino acids long. V lost 3 bases and J lost 7, with 7 bases in between.